This entry lists 31 T cell receptor beta chains sequenced from one sample in a study of T-cell reconstitution after alpha-beta-depleted transplantation in children. Unique molecular identifiers tagged the TCRbeta library. MiXCR, applied by TCRdb to the PCR reads, yields one record per CDR3 protein. The sample lists more than 500,000 distinct CDR3 sequences, about 10% seen once, with 13% to 15% in the top ten. The specimen comprised PBMCs, mostly from graft donor cells, sampled 180 days after TCRalphabeta/CD19-depleted stem cell transplant. These receptors were collected from a female patient aged 2-15 years who had a stem cell transplant for aplastic anemia, so the T cells may come from the graft donor.

This clonotype was recorded a few times. The gene calls are TRBV28 and TRBJ2-3, with 7 nucleotides matching TRBD2. Trimming took 9 bases from V and 2 from J; bases not matched to a gene: 5. The CDR3 consists of 13 residues. Per the germline V gene, CDR1 is MDHEN and CDR2 is SYDVKM. CDR3 sequence (DNA): TGTGCCAGTTTAAGCGGGACCACAGATACGCAGTATTTT. It is translated as CASLSGTTDTQYF.

The rearrangement links TRBV6-2 or TRBV6-3 to TRBJ2-2; TRBD1 aligns across 7 bases. Germline lookup yields CDR1 MNHEY and CDR2 SVGEGT. The V gene end was trimmed by 6 bases and the J gene end by 4 bases; junction bases not matched to a gene: 5. This CDR3 contains 14 residues. CDR3 sequence: CASSPDRPTGELFF. CDR3 nucleotide sequence: TGTGCCAGCAGCCCGGACAGGCCCACCGGGGAGCTGTTTTTT.

The rearrangement uses TRBV28 and TRBJ1-2, with 12 bases that match TRBD1. This CDR3 contains 18 residues. Germline CDR1 is MDHEN and CDR2 is SYDVKM. V lost 0 bases to trimming and J lost 3 bases; unmatched junction nucleotides: 8. The CDR3 spells CASSLWRRDRGLDYGYTF. The DNA for the CDR3 is TGTGCCAGCAGTTTATGGAGGCGGGACAGGGGGCTTGACTATGGCTACACCTTC.

The rearrangement joins TRBV4-1 to TRBJ1-4; D is ambiguous. The V end lost 0 bases, the J end lost 2 bases, and 13 bases lay between the germline ends. This CDR3 has 17 amino acids. Germline CDR1 and CDR2: MGHRA and YSYEKL. The CDR3 bases are TGCGCCAGCAGCCAAGACGGTTGGGGAGTGACTAATGAAAAACTGTTTTTT. It specifies CASSQDGWGVTNEKLFF.

The chain joins TRBV9 to TRBJ2-1; 14 bases fit TRBD2. V lost 5 bases and J lost 6; bases outside the gene matches: 7. CDR3 length: 16 residues. Germline V gene lookup returns CDR1 SGDLS and CDR2 YYNGEE. The CDR3 here is CASSSHGTSGSNEQFF. DNA of the CDR3: TGTGCCAGCAGTTCTCACGGGACTAGCGGGAGCAATGAGCAGTTCTTC.

In this sample, this clonotype turned up a few times. The rearrangement uses TRBV6-1 and TRBJ1-2; TRBD1 matches at 8 bases. The CDR3 totals 15 residues. CDR1 MNHNS and CDR2 SASEGT come from the germline V gene. V was pared by 3 bases and J by 0 bases, with 3 bases of the junction left unmatched. CDR3 in amino acids: CASSDTGGTNYGYTF. The CDR3 DNA sequence: TGTGCCAGCAGTGATACAGGGGGGACTAACTATGGCTACACCTTC.

The chain couples TRBV3-1 to TRBJ2-1, with D tentatively TRBD1 or TRBD2 (5 bases each). V was clipped by 6 bases and J by 9 bases, with 12 bases between them. The CDR3 extends over 12 amino acids. Germline V gene lookup returns CDR1 LGHDT and CDR2 YNNKEL (reference sequence). The CDR3 bases are TGTGCCAGCAGTACAATCGGGACTGAGCAGTTCTTC. This codes for CASSTIGTEQFF.

The rearrangement links TRBV20-1 to TRBJ2-3, with 9 bases lining up with TRBD2. Looked up from germline, CDR1 is DFQATT and CDR2 is SNEGSKA (reference sequence). J lost 5 bases, V lost 5 bases, and 8 bases had no gene match. The length of the CDR3 is 14 residues. In nucleotides, the CDR3 is TGCAGTGCTGGTAGCGGGAGTGGTGGAGATACGCAGTATTTT. Translation: CSAGSGSGGDTQYF.

This clonotype showed up just a few times. This chain joins TRBV9 and TRBJ2-4; 12 bases agree with TRBD2. Trimming cost V 6 bases and J 7 bases; bases outside gene matches: 5. The CDR3 loop spans 14 amino acids. The germline V gene encodes CDR1 SGDLS and CDR2 YYNGEE. Here the CDR3 DNA reads TGTGCCAGCAACCTAGCGGGAGGGTTGAACATTCAGTACTTC. It encodes CASNLAGGLNIQYF. Full variable domain (rest looked up from reference TRBV9 and TRBJ2-4): DSGVTQTPKHLITATGQRVTLRCSPRSGDLSVYWYQQSLDQGLQFLIQYYNGEERAKGNILERFSAQQFPDLHSELNLSSLELGDSALYFCASNLAGGLNIQYFGAGTRLSVL.

This clonotype has a handful of counts. J is TRBJ2-1 and V is TRBV10-3; D gene unclear. With 4 bases removed from V and 2 bases from J, the gap between germline ends came to 6 bases. The CDR3 covers 13 residues. The germline CDR1 and CDR2 sequences are ENHRY and SYGVKD. DNA of the CDR3: TGTGCCATCAGTGCGGGTACCTACAATGAGCAGTTCTTC. Its translation: CAISAGTYNEQFF.

This clonotype has more than one count but fewer than ten. The chain carries TRBV4-3 and TRBJ2-7; 10 bases match TRBD1. V lost 3 bases, J lost 4 bases, and 9 bases stayed unmatched. Germline V gives CDR1 LGHNA, CDR2 YSLEER. The CDR3 contains 16 residues. CDR3: CASSHGPDRGVYEQYF. The CDR3 DNA reads TGCGCCAGCAGCCACGGTCCGGACAGGGGGGTGTACGAGCAGTACTTC.

The rearrangement joins TRBV2 to TRBJ2-1; 10 bases align to TRBD2. The CDR3 consists of 17 residues. The germline gives CDR1 SNHLY, CDR2 FYNNEI. The trim removed 7 bases at V and 7 bases at J, leaving 16 bases unmatched. CDR3 sequence (DNA): TGTGCCAGCAAGGAGCGGGAGGGCCGATCGGGTAAAAATGAGCAGTTCTTC. Translated, it gives CASKEREGRSGKNEQFF.

The chain is built from TRBV5-8 and TRBJ2-1; TRBD1 is a possible D gene (6 bases). The CDR3 has 14 residues. V was pared by 1 base and J by 6 bases, with 11 bases between. Germline values: CDR1 SGHTS, CDR2 YDEGEE. This CDR3 reads CASSLPGTFNEQFF. CDR3 DNA: TGTGCCAGCAGCTTGCCCGGGACATTCAATGAGCAGTTCTTC. Together with reference TRBV5-8 and TRBJ2-1, the CDR3 gives the full variable domain: EAGVTQSPTHLIKTRGQQATLRCSPISGHTSVYWYQQALGLGLQFLLWYDEGEERNRGNFPPRFSGRQFPNYSSELNVNALELEDSALYLCASSLPGTFNEQFFGPGTRLTVL.

J is TRBJ2-1 and V is TRBV11-2; 8 bases map to TRBD2. The CDR3 is 15 amino acids. Germline trimming cut 6 bases from V and 8 bases from J; bases unmatched to any gene: 12. Germline CDR1 SGHAT, CDR2 FQNNGV. The CDR3 coding sequence is TGTGCCAGCAGACCTACTAGCGGAGGAGGTCATGAGCAGTTCTTC. This sequence encodes CASRPTSGGGHEQFF.

This clonotype was picked up a small number of times. The chain combines TRBV20-1 with TRBJ1-1, with TRBD1 as a possible D gene (6 bases). This CDR3 region has 13 residues. V was cut by 4 bases and J by 1 base, with 10 bases left in between. CDR1 is DFQATT, CDR2 SNEGSKA, per germline (reference sequence). CDR3 nucleotides: TGCAGTGCTACAAACAGGGAGAACACTGAAGCTTTCTTT. The encoded protein is CSATNRENTEAFF.

The chain joins TRBV6-2 or TRBV6-3 to TRBJ2-7; D not resolved. CDR3 length equals 13 residues. The V gene lost 7 bases and the J gene lost 3 bases, with 13 bases spanning the gap. Germline lookup yields CDR1 MNHEY and CDR2 SVGEGT. The CDR3 sequence: CASKKGFLYEQYF. The CDR3 DNA follows: TGTGCCAGCAAGAAAGGGTTTCTCTACGAGCAGTACTTC.

J is TRBJ2-1 and V is TRBV7-9; tentatively, D is TRBD2 (5 bases). Trimming pared 4 bases from V and 9 bases from J, leaving 13 bases between. There are 13 residues in the CDR3. Germline V gene data show CDR1 as SEHNR and CDR2 as FQNEAQ (reference sequence). The CDR3 nucleotides read TGTGCCAGCAGCTCCACCCTAGAGGGTGAGCAGTTCTTC. Its translation is CASSSTLEGEQFF.

This chain joins TRBV18 and TRBJ2-1; 10 bases are a match to TRBD2. Per the germline V gene, CDR1 is KGHSH and CDR2 is LQKENI. V shed 1 base, J shed 3 bases, and the junction held 3 bases outside the gene matches. The CDR3 is 16 residues long. CDR3 in amino acids: CASSPRLAGYYNEQFF. The DNA for the CDR3 is TGTGCCAGCTCACCACGACTAGCGGGCTACTACAATGAGCAGTTCTTC.

This clonotype was found a few times. The J gene is TRBJ1-2, the V gene TRBV28; TRBD1 might be the D (5 bases). Germline CDR1 and CDR2: MDHEN and SYDVKM. The CDR3 length is 14 residues. Trimming removed 7 bases from V and 4 bases from J, with 16 bases in between. CDR3 sequence (DNA): TGTGCCAGCACCGTGGGGCCAACGGGCTATGGCTACACCTTC. Translated: CASTVGPTGYGYTF.

The chain couples TRBV6-2 or TRBV6-3 to TRBJ2-7, with D perhaps TRBD2 (6 bases). CDR1 is MNHEY and CDR2 is SVGEGT in the germline V gene. The V end was cut by 2 bases, the J end by 3 bases, with 23 bases between. The CDR3 covers 18 residues. CDR3 nucleotide sequence: TGTGCCAGCAGTTACGCGACTAGTGGTTTTTGGTCGATCTACGAGCAGTACGTC. This sequence encodes CASSYATSGFWSIYEQYV.

This clonotype turned up a few times. The chain carries TRBV20-1 and TRBJ2-7; 8 positions match TRBD2. Germline CDR1 and CDR2: DFQATT and SNEGSKA (reference sequence). This CDR3 is built from 15 residues. Trimming took 1 base from V and 2 from J; bases not matched to a gene: 7. This CDR3 is CSARVGLAGPYEQYF. The CDR3 bases are TGCAGTGCTAGAGTTGGGCTAGCGGGTCCCTACGAGCAGTACTTC.

The chain uses TRBV20-1 and TRBJ1-2; D might be TRBD1 (5 bases). CDR1 is DFQATT, CDR2 SNEGSKA, per germline (reference sequence). The V gene lost 0 bases and the J gene lost 10 bases, with 12 bases spanning the gap. The CDR3 totals 12 residues. CDR3 sequence: CSARETREVYTF. The CDR3 nucleotides read TGCAGTGCTAGAGAGACCAGGGAGGTCTACACCTTC.

Ten or more counts support this clonotype. This chain links TRBV7-2 with TRBJ2-7, with 8 bases identical to TRBD1. V trimming: 0 bases; J trimming: 5 bases; junction bases outside the gene matches: 6. The CDR3 length is 15 residues. Germline CDR1 SGHTA, CDR2 FQGNSA. In DNA form, the CDR3 reads TGTGCCAGCAGCTTAGCGTCTGTGACAGGGGACGAGCAGTACTTC. It yields the protein CASSLASVTGDEQYF.

This clonotype was seen more than once but under ten times. V is TRBV5-8 and J is TRBJ1-5; perhaps TRBD1 as D (6 bases). Looked up from germline, CDR1 is SGHTS and CDR2 is YDEGEE. This CDR3 contains 15 residues. V lost 0 bases to trimming and J lost 5 bases, with 12 bases between them. The DNA of the CDR3 is TGTGCCAGCAGCTTGGTGGCAGGGGCCTATCAGCCCCAGCATTTT. It yields the protein CASSLVAGAYQPQHF.

The chain carries TRBV4-3 and TRBJ2-2; D is ambiguous. The germline V gene encodes CDR1 LGHNA and CDR2 YSLEER. Trimming shortened V by 3 bases and J by 2 bases, and 13 bases separated the two germline ends. This CDR3 is built from 16 residues. The CDR3 DNA sequence: TGCGCCAGCAGCCAGGCTACCAGGAGAAACACCGGGGAGCTGTTTTTT. It specifies CASSQATRRNTGELFF.

This chain uses TRBV20-1 with TRBJ1-6, with TRBD1 identical over 7 bases. The CDR3 has 16 residues. The germline gives CDR1 DFQATT, CDR2 SNEGSKA (reference sequence). Trimming at V came to 4 bases and at J to 3 bases, leaving 9 bases not matched to a gene. CDR3 sequence (DNA): TGCAGTGCTAAACGAGAGACAGGGCTCTATAATTCACCCCTCCACTTT. Amino acid sequence: CSAKRETGLYNSPLHF.

A few counts support this clonotype. Written as DNA, the CDR3 is TGCAGCGTTGACTGGACAGATTGGGACTACAAGGGTACGCAGTATTTT. It yields the protein CSVDWTDWDYKGTQYF. The chain has TRBV29-1 and TRBJ2-3, with a tentative D call TRBD2 (7 bases). Between the trimmed V and J ends, which lost 3 bases and 8 bases, there was a span of 24 bases. The CDR3 covers 16 residues. Germline V gives CDR1 SQVTM, CDR2 ANQGSEA.

The chain is built from TRBV24-1 and TRBJ2-1; D uncertain. Trimming left V 4 bases short and J 1 base short, with 13 bases between. Germline V gives CDR1 KGHDR, CDR2 SFDVKD. The CDR3 runs 16 residues. CDR3 DNA sequence: TGTGCCACCAGTGAGACTCGGACGCTTTCCTACAATGAGCAGTTCTTC. Translated, it gives CATSETRTLSYNEQFF.

With regard to this clonotype: Being one base from a much bigger clone, this may be a read error. V usage is TRBV12-3 or TRBV12-4 and J usage is TRBJ2-5, with 11 positions matching TRBD1. The CDR3 is made up of 15 amino acids. V dropped 5 bases and J dropped 5; count of bases not matched to a gene: 7. CDR3 residues: CASSRGQGAQETQYF. The CDR3 bases are TGTGCCAGCAGTAGAGGACAGGGGGCCCAGGAGACCCAGTACTTC.

This clonotype was observed a few times. The rearrangement uses TRBV11-1 and TRBJ2-5; 9 bases fit TRBD1. Germline values: CDR1 SGHAT, CDR2 FQDESV (reference sequence). The CDR3 is made up of 16 amino acids. Trimming cost V 2 bases and J 2 bases; bases outside gene matches: 6. DNA for the CDR3: TGTGCCAGCAGCTTAAAGTACAGGGGGCTTCAAGAGACCCAGTACTTC. It yields the protein CASSLKYRGLQETQYF.

This clonotype occurred a few times. The chain joins TRBV28 to TRBJ1-2, with D possibly being TRBD1 (5 bases). Looked up from germline, CDR1 is MDHEN and CDR2 is SYDVKM. Trimming shortened V by 1 base and J by 2 bases, and 17 bases separated the two germline ends. The CDR3 is 17 amino acids. CDR3 nucleotide sequence: TGTGCCAGCAGTTTATTGGTCTTTCGGGGCCTCAACTATGGCTACACCTTC. The encoded protein is CASSLLVFRGLNYGYTF.